This TCR beta chain was sequenced during a study of sequential checkpoint blockade in melanoma. About the study: Patients were randomized 1:1 to nivolumab-then-ipilimumab or ipilimumab-then-nivolumab first-line.

Documented treatment: randomized to nivolumab then ipilimumab (arm A) or the reverse (arm B). The repertoire was sequenced with immunoSEQ multiplex PCR; TCRdb's copy has only in-frame clones and lacks some. The profile shows about 37,000 clones, more than 25% of them singletons. Trimming took 0 bases from V and 3 from J, leaving 12 bases between them. The CDR3 contains 15 residues. The germline gives CDR1 WSHSY, CDR2 SAAADI. This clonotype was sampled from a human donor with melanoma. This chain connects TRBV10-2 to TRBJ2-7; TRBD1 is a possible D gene (5 bases). This specimen consisted of tumor tissue (inferred from file names), obtained from a patient given nivolumab and ipilimumab in sequence. CDR3 DNA: TGCGCCAGCAGTGAGTCGTACGGACAAGGCTACGAGCAGTACTTC. Encoded protein: CASSESYGQGYEQYF.